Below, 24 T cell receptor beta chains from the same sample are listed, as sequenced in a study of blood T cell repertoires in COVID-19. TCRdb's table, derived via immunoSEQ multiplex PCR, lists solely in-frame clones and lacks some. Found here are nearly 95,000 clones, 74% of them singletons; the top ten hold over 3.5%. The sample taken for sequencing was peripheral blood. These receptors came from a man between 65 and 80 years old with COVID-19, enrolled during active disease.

The CDR3 region is CASRMAGSSYEQYF. The CDR3 DNA is TGTGCCAGCAGAATGGCAGGAAGCTCCTACGAGCAGTACTTC. The V gene is TRBV6-5, the J gene TRBJ2-7; D unclear. Germline-derived CDR1 and CDR2 are MNHEY and SVGAGI. Trimming took off 6 bases at V and 0 bases at J, with 12 bases between the two ends. There are 14 residues in the CDR3.

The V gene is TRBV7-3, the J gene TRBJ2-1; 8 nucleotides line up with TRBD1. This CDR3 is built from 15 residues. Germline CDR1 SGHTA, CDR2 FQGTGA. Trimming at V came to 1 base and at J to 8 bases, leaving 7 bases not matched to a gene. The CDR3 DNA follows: TGTGCCAGCAGCTTAATCTGGACAGGGTTCTATGAGCAGTTCTTC. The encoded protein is CASSLIWTGFYEQFF.

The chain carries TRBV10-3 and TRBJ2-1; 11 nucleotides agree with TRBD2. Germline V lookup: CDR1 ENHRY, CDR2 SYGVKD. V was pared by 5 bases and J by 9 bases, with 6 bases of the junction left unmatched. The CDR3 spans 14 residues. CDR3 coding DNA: TGTGCCATCAGTTTACTAGCGGGAGACGTTGAGCAGTTCTTC. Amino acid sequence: CAISLLAGDVEQFF.

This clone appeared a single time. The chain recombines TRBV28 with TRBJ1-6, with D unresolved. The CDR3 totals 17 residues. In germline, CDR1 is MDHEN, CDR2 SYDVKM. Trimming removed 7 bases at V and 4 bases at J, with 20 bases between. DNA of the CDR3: TGTGCCAGCACCCTCCCGGCGGGGTCCGGGTATAATTCACCCCTCCACTTT. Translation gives CASTLPAGSGYNSPLHF.

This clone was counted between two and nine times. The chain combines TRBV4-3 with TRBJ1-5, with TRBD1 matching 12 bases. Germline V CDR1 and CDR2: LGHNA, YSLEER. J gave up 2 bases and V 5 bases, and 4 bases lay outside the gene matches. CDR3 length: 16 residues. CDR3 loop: CASSTGTGGRNQPQHF. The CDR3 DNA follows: TGCGCCAGCAGCACTGGGACAGGGGGCCGCAATCAGCCCCAGCATTTT.

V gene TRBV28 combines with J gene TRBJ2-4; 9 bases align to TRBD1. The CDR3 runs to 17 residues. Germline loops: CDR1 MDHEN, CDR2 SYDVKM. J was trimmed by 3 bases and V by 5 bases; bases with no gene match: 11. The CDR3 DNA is TGTGCCAGCAGTCCCGGGACAGGGATAGGGGACAAAAACATTCAGTACTTC. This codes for CASSPGTGIGDKNIQYF.

CDR3 DNA sequence: TGTGCCAGCAGCCAAGTACAGGGACCCTACAATGAGCAGTTCTTC. It encodes CASSQVQGPYNEQFF. The chain uses TRBV3-1 (or the pseudogene TRBV3-2) and TRBJ2-1; perhaps TRBD1 as D (6 bases). The germline V and J ends were trimmed by 1 base and 2 bases, with 9 bases remaining between them. Germline lookup yields CDR1 LGHDT and CDR2 YNNKEL (reference sequence). This CDR3 is built from 15 residues.

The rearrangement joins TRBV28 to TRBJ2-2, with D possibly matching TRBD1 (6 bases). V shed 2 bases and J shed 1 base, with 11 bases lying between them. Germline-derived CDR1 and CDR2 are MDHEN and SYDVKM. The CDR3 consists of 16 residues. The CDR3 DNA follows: TGTGCCAGCAGTTTAGGGTCGGGACAGAACACCGGGGAGCTGTTTTTT. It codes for CASSLGSGQNTGELFF.

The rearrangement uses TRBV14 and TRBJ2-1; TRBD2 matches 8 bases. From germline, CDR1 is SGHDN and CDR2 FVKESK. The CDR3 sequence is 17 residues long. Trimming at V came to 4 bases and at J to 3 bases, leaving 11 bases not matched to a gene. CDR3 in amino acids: CASSRRGAGAGYNEQFF. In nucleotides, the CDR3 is TGTGCCAGCAGCCGTCGTGGAGCGGGAGCGGGCTACAATGAGCAGTTCTTC.

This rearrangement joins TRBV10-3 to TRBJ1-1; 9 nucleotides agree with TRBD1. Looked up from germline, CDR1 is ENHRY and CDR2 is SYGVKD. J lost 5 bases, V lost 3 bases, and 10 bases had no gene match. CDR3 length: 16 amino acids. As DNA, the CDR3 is TGTGCCATCAGTGATAGGGGACAGGGATCTCGGACTGAAGCTTTCTTT. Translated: CAISDRGQGSRTEAFF.

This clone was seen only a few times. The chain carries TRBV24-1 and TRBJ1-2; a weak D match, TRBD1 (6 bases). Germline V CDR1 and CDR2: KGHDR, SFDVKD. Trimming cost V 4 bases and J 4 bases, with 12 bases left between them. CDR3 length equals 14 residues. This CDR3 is CATSETTGSYGYTF. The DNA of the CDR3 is TGTGCCACCAGTGAAACTACAGGGTCCTATGGCTACACCTTC.

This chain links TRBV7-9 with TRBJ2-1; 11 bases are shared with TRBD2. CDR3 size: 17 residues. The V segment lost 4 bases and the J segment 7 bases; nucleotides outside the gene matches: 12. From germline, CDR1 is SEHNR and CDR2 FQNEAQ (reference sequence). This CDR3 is CASSSTATSGSRNEQFF. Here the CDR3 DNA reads TGTGCCAGCAGCTCAACCGCTACTAGCGGGAGTAGGAATGAGCAGTTCTTC.

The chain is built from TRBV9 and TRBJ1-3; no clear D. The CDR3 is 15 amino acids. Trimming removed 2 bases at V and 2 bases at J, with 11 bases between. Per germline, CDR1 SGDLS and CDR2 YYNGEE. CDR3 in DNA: TGTGCCAGCAGCGTTGGTACAGTAACTGGAAACACCATATATTTT. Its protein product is CASSVGTVTGNTIYF.

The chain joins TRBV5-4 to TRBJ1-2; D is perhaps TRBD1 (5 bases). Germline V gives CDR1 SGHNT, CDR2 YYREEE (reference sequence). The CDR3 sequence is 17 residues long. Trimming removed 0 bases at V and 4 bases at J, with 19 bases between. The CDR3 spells CASSLGASGPFGYGYTF. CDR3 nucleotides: TGTGCCAGCAGCTTGGGGGCCTCAGGGCCCTTCGGCTATGGCTACACCTTC.

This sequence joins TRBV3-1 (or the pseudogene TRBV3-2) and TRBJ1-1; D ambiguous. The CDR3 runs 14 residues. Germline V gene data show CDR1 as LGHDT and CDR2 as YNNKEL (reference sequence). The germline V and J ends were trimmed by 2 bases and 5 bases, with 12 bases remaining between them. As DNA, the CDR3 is TGTGCCAGCAGCCAAATGGAGGGAGGAACTGAAGCTTTCTTT. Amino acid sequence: CASSQMEGGTEAFF.

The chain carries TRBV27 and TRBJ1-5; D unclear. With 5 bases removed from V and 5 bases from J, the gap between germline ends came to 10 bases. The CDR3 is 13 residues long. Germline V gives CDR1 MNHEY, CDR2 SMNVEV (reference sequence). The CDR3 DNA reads TGTGCCAGCAGTAATCGGGGAGATCAGCCCCAGCATTTT. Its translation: CASSNRGDQPQHF.

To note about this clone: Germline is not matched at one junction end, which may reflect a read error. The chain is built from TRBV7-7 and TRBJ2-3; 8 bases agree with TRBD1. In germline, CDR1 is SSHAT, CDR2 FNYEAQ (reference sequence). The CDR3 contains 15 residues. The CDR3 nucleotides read TGTGCTAGCAGCCCAGGACAGGGTTACACAGATACGCAGTATTTT. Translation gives CASSPGQGYTDTQYF.

The CDR3 is CASSHTRHTGELFF. The DNA for the CDR3 is TGTGCCAGCAGCCACACTAGACACACCGGGGAGCTGTTTTTT. The chain is built from TRBV6-2 or TRBV6-3 and TRBJ2-2; weak D call: TRBD2 (5 bases). The V end lost 6 bases, the J end lost 3 bases, and 11 bases lay between the germline ends. CDR1 and CDR2 (germline): MNHEY, SVGEGT. This CDR3 has 14 residues.

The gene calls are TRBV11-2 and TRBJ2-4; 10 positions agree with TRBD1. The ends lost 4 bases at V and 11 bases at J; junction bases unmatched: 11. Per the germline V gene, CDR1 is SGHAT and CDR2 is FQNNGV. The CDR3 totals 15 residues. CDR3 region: CASSSTTGGQGVQYF. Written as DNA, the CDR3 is TGTGCCAGCAGCTCCACGACAGGGGGCCAAGGGGTTCAGTACTTC.

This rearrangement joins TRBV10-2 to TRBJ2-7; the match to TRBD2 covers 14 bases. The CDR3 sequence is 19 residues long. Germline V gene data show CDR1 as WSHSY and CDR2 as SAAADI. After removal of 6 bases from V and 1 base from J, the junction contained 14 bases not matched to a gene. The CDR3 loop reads CASSTFLGLAGDLSYEQYF. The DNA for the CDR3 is TGCGCCAGCAGCACCTTCCTGGGACTAGCGGGGGACCTGTCCTACGAGCAGTACTTC.

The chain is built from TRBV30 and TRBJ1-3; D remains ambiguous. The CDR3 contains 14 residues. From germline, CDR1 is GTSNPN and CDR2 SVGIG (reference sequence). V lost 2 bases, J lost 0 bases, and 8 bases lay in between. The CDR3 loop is CAWSSRSSGNTIYF. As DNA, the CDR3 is TGTGCCTGGAGTAGTCGGAGCTCTGGAAACACCATATATTTT.

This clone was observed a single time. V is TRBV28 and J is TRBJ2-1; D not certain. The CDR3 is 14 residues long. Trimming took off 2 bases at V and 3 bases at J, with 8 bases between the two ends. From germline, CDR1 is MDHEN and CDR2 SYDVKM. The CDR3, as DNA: TGTGCCAGCAGTTTAGCAGGCAACTACAATGAGCAGTTCTTC. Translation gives CASSLAGNYNEQFF.

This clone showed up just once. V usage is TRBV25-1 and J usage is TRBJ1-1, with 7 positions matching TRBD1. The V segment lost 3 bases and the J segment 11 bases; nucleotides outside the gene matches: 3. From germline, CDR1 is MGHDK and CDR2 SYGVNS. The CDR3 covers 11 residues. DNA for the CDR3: TGTGCCAGCAGTGAGGGACAGTCGGCTTTCTTT. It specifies CASSEGQSAFF.

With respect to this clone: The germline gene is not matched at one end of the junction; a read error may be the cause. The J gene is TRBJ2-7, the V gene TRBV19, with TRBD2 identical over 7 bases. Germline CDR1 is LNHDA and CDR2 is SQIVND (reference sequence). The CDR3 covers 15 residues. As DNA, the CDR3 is TGTGCCAGTACTATAAGGGGAGGGCCCACCTACGAGCAGTACTTC. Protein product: CASTIRGGPTYEQYF.